This T cell receptor (beta chain) was sequenced for a study of blood T cells in healthy people across ages. CDR1 and CDR2 (germline): DFQATT, SNEGSKA (reference sequence). The CDR3 extends over 14 amino acids. V trimming: 6 bases; J trimming: 4 bases; junction bases outside the gene matches: 9. A J-beta primer mix and a sample-barcoded 5' primer were used in a second PCR of about 6 to 12 cycles. From the 5' RACE reads, TCRdb called clonotypes with MiXCR, one entry per CDR3 protein. This repertoire shows approximately 770,000 distinct CDR3 sequences, 58% found once; its top ten account for 22%. Each donor had ten milliliters of peripheral blood drawn. Per-sample PBMC isolation yielded at least 6.5 million cells.

This receptor was obtained from a man aged 25-45 years in good health. The chain employs TRBV20-1 and TRBJ2-1, with TRBD1 matching over 7 bases. Input material: blood. DNA of the CDR3: TGCAGTGCCTTTCGACAGGGCCCATACAATGAGCAGTTCTTC. It is translated as CSAFRQGPYNEQFF.